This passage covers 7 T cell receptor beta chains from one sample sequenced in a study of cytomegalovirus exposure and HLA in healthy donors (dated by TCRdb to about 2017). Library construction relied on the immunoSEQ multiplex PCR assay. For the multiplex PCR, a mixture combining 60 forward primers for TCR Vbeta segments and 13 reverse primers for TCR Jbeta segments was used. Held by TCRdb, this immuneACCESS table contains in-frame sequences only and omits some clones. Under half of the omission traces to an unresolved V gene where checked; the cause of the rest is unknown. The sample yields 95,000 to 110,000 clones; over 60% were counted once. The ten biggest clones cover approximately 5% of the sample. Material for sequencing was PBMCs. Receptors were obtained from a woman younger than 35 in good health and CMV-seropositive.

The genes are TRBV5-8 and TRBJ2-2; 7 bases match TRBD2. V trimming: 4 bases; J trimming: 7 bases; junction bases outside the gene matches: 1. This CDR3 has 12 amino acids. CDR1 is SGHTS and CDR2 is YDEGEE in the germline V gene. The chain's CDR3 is CASSRDYGELFF. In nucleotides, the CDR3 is TGTGCCAGCAGCCGGGACTACGGGGAGCTGTTTTTT. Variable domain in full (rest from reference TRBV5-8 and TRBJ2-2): EAGVTQSPTHLIKTRGQQATLRCSPISGHTSVYWYQQALGLGLQFLLWYDEGEERNRGNFPPRFSGRQFPNYSSELNVNALELEDSALYLCASSRDYGELFFGEGSRLTVL.

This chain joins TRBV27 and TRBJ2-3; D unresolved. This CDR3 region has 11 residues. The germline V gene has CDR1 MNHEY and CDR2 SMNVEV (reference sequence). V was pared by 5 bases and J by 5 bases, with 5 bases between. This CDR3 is CASSGLDTQYF. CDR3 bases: TGTGCCAGCAGTGGCTTAGATACGCAGTATTTT.

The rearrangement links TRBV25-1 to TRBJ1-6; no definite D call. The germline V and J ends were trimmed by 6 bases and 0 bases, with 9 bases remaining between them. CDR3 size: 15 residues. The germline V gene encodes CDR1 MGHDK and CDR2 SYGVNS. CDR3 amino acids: CASSLWSSYNSPLHF. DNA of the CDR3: TGTGCCAGCAGCCTTTGGAGCTCCTATAATTCACCCCTCCACTTT.

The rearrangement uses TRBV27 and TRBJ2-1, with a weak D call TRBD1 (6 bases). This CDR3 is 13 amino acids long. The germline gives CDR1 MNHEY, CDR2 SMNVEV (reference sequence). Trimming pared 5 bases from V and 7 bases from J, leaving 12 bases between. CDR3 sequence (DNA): TGTGCCAGCAGTCCCCAACAGGGAAATGAGCAGTTCTTC. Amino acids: CASSPQQGNEQFF.

CDR3 region: CSAGGANGHF. Here the CDR3 DNA reads TGCAGTGCTGGGGGGGCAAATGGGCATTTT. J is TRBJ1-5 and V is TRBV20-1; D possibly corresponds to TRBD1 (6 bases). This CDR3 is 10 amino acids long. The V end was cut by 5 bases, the J end by 15 bases, with 14 bases between. CDR1 is DFQATT and CDR2 is SNEGSKA in the germline V gene (reference sequence).

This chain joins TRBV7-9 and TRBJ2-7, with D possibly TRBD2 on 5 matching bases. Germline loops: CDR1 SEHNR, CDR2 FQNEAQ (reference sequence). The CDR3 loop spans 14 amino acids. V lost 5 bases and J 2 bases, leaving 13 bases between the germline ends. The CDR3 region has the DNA TGTGCCAGCAGCCGAGGGAACAAGCCCTACGAGCAGTACTTC. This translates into CASSRGNKPYEQYF.

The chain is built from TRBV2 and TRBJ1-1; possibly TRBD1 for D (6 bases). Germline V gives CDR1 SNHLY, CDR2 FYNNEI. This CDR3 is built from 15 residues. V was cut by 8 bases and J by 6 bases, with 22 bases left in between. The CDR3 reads CASGSYLGGGAEAFF. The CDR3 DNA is TGTGCCAGCGGCTCTTACTTGGGGGGGGGCGCTGAAGCTTTCTTT.